The TCR beta chain under discussion was sequenced for a study of CD8 T cells in ankylosing spondylitis. TCRdb called the 5' RACE reads again in MiXCR, with one record for every CDR3 protein. The sample contains 150,000 to 200,000 distinct CDR3 sequences, about 20% of which appear only once. Per germline, CDR1 SEHNR and CDR2 FQNEAQ (reference sequence). The CDR3 runs to 14 residues. This clonotype has at least ten counts. Relative to the germline gene, one junction end is altered; a read error may explain this. Material: blood, either unsorted or a sorted T cell fraction (not recorded which). This TCR derives from a male donor between 10 and 30 years old with ankylosing spondylitis or in good health (not recorded which). V is TRBV7-9 and J is TRBJ2-1, with D maybe TRBD2 (5 bases). CDR3 protein: CASNLVDSPNEQFF. DNA for the CDR3: TGTGCCAGCAACTTAGTGGACTCTCCCAATGAGCAGTTCTTC.